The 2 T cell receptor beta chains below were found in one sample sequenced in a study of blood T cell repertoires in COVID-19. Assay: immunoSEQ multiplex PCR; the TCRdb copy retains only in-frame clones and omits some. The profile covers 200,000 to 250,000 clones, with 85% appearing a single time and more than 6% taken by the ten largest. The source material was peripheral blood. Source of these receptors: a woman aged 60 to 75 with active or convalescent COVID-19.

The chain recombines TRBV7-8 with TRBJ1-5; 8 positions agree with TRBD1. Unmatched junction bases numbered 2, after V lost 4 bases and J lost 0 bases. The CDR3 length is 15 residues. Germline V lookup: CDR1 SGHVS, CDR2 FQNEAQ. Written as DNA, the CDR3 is TGTGCCAGCAGCTCGGACAGGGCTAGCAATCAGCCCCAGCATTTT. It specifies CASSSDRASNQPQHF.

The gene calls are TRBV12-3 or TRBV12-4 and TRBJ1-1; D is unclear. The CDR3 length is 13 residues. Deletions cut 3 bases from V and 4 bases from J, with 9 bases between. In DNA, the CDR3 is TGTGCCAGCAGTTTTGGAGGGTCCACTGAAGCTTTCTTT. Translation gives CASSFGGSTEAFF.